The 9 T cell receptor beta chains presented below share a single source sample, sequenced in a study of T-cell reconstitution after alpha-beta-depleted transplantation in children. As it was prepared, the TCRbeta library received unique molecular identifiers. MiXCR, applied by TCRdb to the PCR reads, yields one record per CDR3 protein. This sample has around 87,000 distinct CDR3 sequences, with roughly 7.7% found just once. The material was PBMCs from the stem cell graft donor, obtained from the stem cell graft. The receptors were sampled from a human donor who donated a stem cell graft to a child with congenital amegakaryocytic thrombocytopenia.

The table lists this clonotype with many counts. The rearrangement uses TRBV11-2 and TRBJ2-7; tentatively, D is TRBD1 or TRBD2 (7 bases each). The CDR3 is 14 amino acids. Germline loops: CDR1 SGHAT, CDR2 FQNNGV. V shed 5 bases and J shed 4 bases, with 15 bases lying between them. The CDR3 sequence: CASSVNRGGYEQYF. CDR3 nucleotides: TGTGCCAGCAGCGTAAACAGGGGAGGGTACGAGCAGTACTTC. Supplemented by reference TRBV11-2 and TRBJ2-7, the full variable domain reads EAGVAQSPRYKIIEKRQSVAFWCNPISGHATLYWYQQILGQGPKLLIQFQNNGVVDDSQLPKDRFSAERLKGVDSTLKIQPAKLEDSAVYLCASSVNRGGYEQYFGPGTRLTVT.

The sample holds many counts of this clonotype. The chain couples TRBV30 to TRBJ2-2, with D maybe TRBD2 (5 bases). Germline lookup yields CDR1 GTSNPN and CDR2 SVGIG (reference sequence). The V gene lost 3 bases and the J gene lost 1 base, with 6 bases spanning the gap. The CDR3 covers 13 residues. The CDR3 sequence: CAWSGVNTGELFF. The CDR3 coding sequence is TGTGCCTGGAGCGGGGTGAACACCGGGGAGCTGTTTTTT.

Many counts were recorded for this clonotype. The gene calls are TRBV12-3 or TRBV12-4 and TRBJ2-3; TRBD1 aligns across 8 bases. This CDR3 is 14 amino acids long. With V trimmed by 6 bases and J by 2 bases, 4 bases remained unmatched. The CDR3 loop reads CASSPGQDTDTQYF. CDR3 DNA: TGTGCCAGCAGCCCGGGACAGGACACAGATACGCAGTATTTT.

This clonotype was seen at least ten times. V is TRBV20-1 and J is TRBJ2-3, with TRBD1 identical over 8 bases. This CDR3 comprises 16 residues. Germline CDR1 and CDR2: DFQATT and SNEGSKA (reference sequence). V was clipped by 6 bases and J by 3 bases; unmatched bases: 14. CDR3 nucleotides: TGCAGTGCCACCCCTGGGACAGGACAGATGACAGATACGCAGTATTTT. Translating it yields CSATPGTGQMTDTQYF.

Many counts were recorded for this clonotype. This chain links TRBV5-1 with TRBJ2-1; possibly TRBD2 for D (6 bases). V lost 3 bases and J lost 0, with 13 bases in between. This CDR3 comprises 16 residues. CDR1 is SGHRS and CDR2 is YFSETQ in the germline V gene. The CDR3 nucleotides read TGCGCCAGCAGCTGGGGACTTCCCGACTCCTACAATGAGCAGTTCTTC. Amino acids: CASSWGLPDSYNEQFF.

This clonotype has at least ten counts. This chain joins TRBV18 and TRBJ2-3; D is unresolved. The CDR3 is made up of 15 amino acids. CDR1 and CDR2 from the germline V gene are KGHSH and LQKENI. The germline V and J ends were trimmed by 6 bases and 3 bases, with 16 bases remaining between them. This CDR3 is CASSPDGPRTDTQYF. For the CDR3, the DNA is TGTGCCAGCTCCCCGGACGGCCCTCGGACAGATACGCAGTATTTT.

This clonotype turned up a few times. The V and J genes are TRBV18 and TRBJ2-1; 11 bases agree with TRBD1. The CDR3 has 15 residues. The V gene end was trimmed by 2 bases and the J gene end by 8 bases; junction bases not matched to a gene: 5. CDR1 is KGHSH, CDR2 LQKENI, per germline. The CDR3, as DNA: TGTGCCAGCTCACCAGGGACAGGGGGTTTCTATGAGCAGTTCTTC. It is translated as CASSPGTGGFYEQFF.

This clonotype was detected many times. The genes are TRBV5-1 and TRBJ1-1; D gene uncertain. This CDR3 has 14 residues. Germline loops: CDR1 SGHRS, CDR2 YFSETQ. The V end was cut by 0 bases, the J end by 1 base, with 7 bases between. DNA of the CDR3: TGCGCCAGCAGCTTGGTAGATTCGAACACTGAAGCTTTCTTT. It is translated as CASSLVDSNTEAFF.

The gene calls are TRBV4-2 and TRBJ1-2; 10 bases match TRBD1. Germline CDR1 reads LGHNA; CDR2 reads YNFKEQ. V was clipped by 1 base and J by 3 bases; unmatched bases: 5. The CDR3 is made up of 16 amino acids. This CDR3 is CASSQGTGTGDYGYTF. DNA of the CDR3: TGTGCCAGCAGCCAAGGAACTGGGACAGGGGACTATGGCTACACCTTC.